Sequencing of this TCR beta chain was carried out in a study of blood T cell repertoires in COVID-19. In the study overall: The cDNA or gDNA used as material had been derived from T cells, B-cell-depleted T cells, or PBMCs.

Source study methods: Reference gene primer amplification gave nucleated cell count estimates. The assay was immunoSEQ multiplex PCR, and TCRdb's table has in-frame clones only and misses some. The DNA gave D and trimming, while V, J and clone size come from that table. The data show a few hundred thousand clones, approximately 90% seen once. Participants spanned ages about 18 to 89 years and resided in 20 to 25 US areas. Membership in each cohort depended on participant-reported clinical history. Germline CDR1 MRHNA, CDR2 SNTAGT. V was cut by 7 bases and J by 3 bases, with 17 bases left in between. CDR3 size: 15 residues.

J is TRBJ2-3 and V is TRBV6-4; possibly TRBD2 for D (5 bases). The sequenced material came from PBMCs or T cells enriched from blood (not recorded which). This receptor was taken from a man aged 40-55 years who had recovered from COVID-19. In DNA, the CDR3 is TGTGCCAGCACCCCTACTGAGGGAAGTACAGATACGCAGTATTTT. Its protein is CASTPTEGSTDTQYF.